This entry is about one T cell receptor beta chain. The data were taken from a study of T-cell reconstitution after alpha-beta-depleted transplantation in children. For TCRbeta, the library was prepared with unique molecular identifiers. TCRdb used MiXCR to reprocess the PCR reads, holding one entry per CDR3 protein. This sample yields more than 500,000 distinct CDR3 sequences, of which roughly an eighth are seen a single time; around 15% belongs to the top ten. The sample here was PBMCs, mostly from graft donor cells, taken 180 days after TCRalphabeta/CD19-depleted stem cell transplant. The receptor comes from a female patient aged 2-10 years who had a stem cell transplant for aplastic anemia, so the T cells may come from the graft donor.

The CDR3 spells CASSLDGGHEAFF. The CDR3 nucleotides read TGTGCCAGCAGCTTAGATGGAGGGCATGAAGCTTTCTTT. J is TRBJ1-1 and V is TRBV7-9; unclear D gene. Trimming removed 1 base from V and 7 bases from J, with 10 bases in between. The CDR3 is made up of 13 amino acids. Germline V gene lookup returns CDR1 SEHNR and CDR2 FQNEAQ (reference sequence).